This T cell receptor (beta chain) was found in a study of blood T cell repertoires in COVID-19. The wider study: The United States, Italy and Spain were the sources of the acute and convalescent COVID-19 samples.

Germline V lookup: CDR1 SGDLS, CDR2 YYNGEE. With 4 bases removed from V and 6 bases from J, the gap between germline ends came to 13 bases. The CDR3 totals 13 residues. This clone occurred once. As processed by the authors: Using reference gene primer amplification, nucleated cell counts were estimated. TCRdb's table, derived via immunoSEQ multiplex PCR, lists solely in-frame clones and lacks some. That table gives V, J and clone size, and the DNA gave D and trimming. The sample consists of fewer than 450,000 clones, roughly 86% of them appearing once. The sequenced sample was peripheral blood. The rearrangement links TRBV9 to TRBJ1-1; D is possibly TRBD1 (6 bases). This sequence was found in a woman in her 70s with COVID-19, enrolled during active disease. CDR3 loop: CASSPITGSEAFF. The DNA for the CDR3 is TGTGCCAGCAGCCCAATCACAGGGTCTGAAGCTTTCTTT.